Presented here are 22 T cell receptor beta chains from one specimen sequenced in a study of cytomegalovirus exposure and HLA in healthy donors (dated by TCRdb to 2017 to 2019). The library was obtained by the immunoSEQ multiplex PCR assay. A mixture of 60 forward primers for TCR Vbeta segments and 13 reverse primers for TCR Jbeta segments was used in the multiplex PCR. Imported from immuneACCESS, the table was reduced by TCRdb to in-frame sequences with V and J called. These copies leave out some clones; in studies compared against another copy, an unresolved V gene accounts for under half, and the cause of the remainder is not known. The sample yields 95,000 to 150,000 clones; more than 55% were counted once. Jointly, the top ten make up more than 1.5% of the sample. Specimen: PBMCs. These receptors came from a man younger than 30 in good health and CMV-seronegative.

J is TRBJ1-5 and V is TRBV30; D ambiguous. Per germline, CDR1 GTSNPN and CDR2 SVGIG (reference sequence). Trimming took 8 bases from V and 0 from J, leaving 5 bases between them. This CDR3 spans 11 amino acids. The CDR3 spells CAPISNQPQHF. The CDR3 DNA reads as TGTGCCCCTATTAGCAATCAGCCCCAGCATTTT. Filled out from reference TRBV30 and TRBJ1-5, the complete variable domain reads SQTIHQWPATLVQPVGSPLSLECTVEGTSNPNLYWYRQAAGRGLQLLFYSVGIGQISSEVPQNLSASRPQDRQFILSSKKLLLSDSGFYLCAPISNQPQHFGDGTRLSIL.

This clone occurred a few times. The chain uses TRBV25-1 and TRBJ2-2, with TRBD1 as a possible D gene (6 bases). Trimming left V 2 bases short and J 6 bases short, with 13 bases between. This CDR3 region has 15 residues. Germline assignment: CDR1 MGHDK and CDR2 SYGVNS. In DNA form, the CDR3 reads TGTGCCAGCAGTGAAGCCTTTAGGGGGTCCGGGGAGCTGTTTTTT. It encodes CASSEAFRGSGELFF.

This chain connects TRBV19 to TRBJ2-7; tentatively, D is TRBD2 (6 bases). CDR3 length equals 12 residues. Germline V gene sequence: CDR1 LNHDA, CDR2 SQIVND (reference sequence). V dropped 5 bases and J dropped 2 bases, with 7 bases sitting between them. The CDR3 DNA follows: TGTGCCAGTAGTCGGACTACCTACGAGCAGTACTTC. Translating it yields CASSRTTYEQYF.

This clone was counted a few times. The chain links TRBV2 to TRBJ2-7, with 10 bases fitting TRBD1. Germline CDR1 reads SNHLY; CDR2 reads FYNNEI. V trimming: 7 bases; J trimming: 4 bases; junction bases outside the gene matches: 4. This CDR3 comprises 13 residues. DNA of the CDR3: TGTGCCAGCACCAGGGACAGGGGTTACGAGCAGTACTTC. This codes for CASTRDRGYEQYF.

This chain uses TRBV18 with TRBJ2-5; weak D call: TRBD1 (6 bases). The last part of the DNA fits TRBJ2-7 better; the J call may be wrong. Germline CDR1 and CDR2: KGHSH and LQKENI. The CDR3 has 15 amino acids. CDR3 region: CASSPKGTSSYEQYF. The CDR3 nucleotides read TGTGCCAGCTCACCGAAAGGGACAAGTTCCTACGAGCAGTACTTC.

This CDR3 reads CASSWLQGINEKLFF. The CDR3 region has the DNA TGCGCCAGCAGCTGGCTCCAGGGGATTAATGAAAAACTGTTTTTT. J is TRBJ1-4 and V is TRBV4-1; TRBD1 is a possible D gene (6 bases). The CDR3 covers 15 residues. V was clipped by 5 bases and J by 4 bases, with 14 bases between them. Germline values: CDR1 MGHRA, CDR2 YSYEKL.

This clone has more than one count but fewer than ten. The J gene is TRBJ1-1, the V gene TRBV27; D gene ambiguous. Trimming pared 6 bases from V and 3 bases from J, leaving 14 bases between. The CDR3 loop spans 14 amino acids. CDR1 and CDR2 (germline): MNHEY, SMNVEV (reference sequence). CDR3 loop: CASRGGLVHTEAFF. For the CDR3, the DNA is TGTGCCAGCAGAGGCGGGCTGGTTCACACTGAAGCTTTCTTT.

This chain uses TRBV5-1 with TRBJ2-2; D is perhaps TRBD1 (6 bases). Germline CDR1 is SGHRS and CDR2 is YFSETQ. Trimming stripped 1 base from V and 5 bases from J, with 9 bases between. The CDR3 extends over 14 amino acids. The CDR3 loop reads CASSLNRVTGELFF. The CDR3 coding sequence is TGCGCCAGCAGCTTGAACAGGGTGACCGGGGAGCTGTTTTTT.

The rearrangement joins TRBV5-1 to TRBJ2-2, with D tentatively TRBD1 (5 bases). Trimming stripped 1 base from V and 6 bases from J, with 7 bases between. Germline CDR1 reads SGHRS; CDR2 reads YFSETQ. This CDR3 comprises 13 residues. The DNA of the CDR3 is TGCGCCAGCAGCTTGAAGGGGTCCGGGGAGCTGTTTTTT. Its translation: CASSLKGSGELFF.

The chain joins TRBV5-1 to TRBJ2-7, with D possibly matching TRBD2 (7 bases). The CDR3 sequence is 14 residues long. V lost 5 bases to trimming and J lost 6 bases, with 18 bases between them. CDR1 and CDR2 from the germline V gene are SGHRS and YFSETQ. The CDR3 reads CASRTGAGASEQYF. CDR3 bases: TGCGCCAGCAGGACGGGGGCGGGAGCGAGCGAGCAGTACTTC.

V gene TRBV5-5 combines with J gene TRBJ1-3; 7 nucleotides align to TRBD1. The CDR3 contains 16 residues. Germline V CDR1 and CDR2: SGHKS, YYEKEE (reference sequence). V dropped 5 bases and J dropped 0; count of bases not matched to a gene: 8. CDR3 nucleotide sequence: TGTGCCAGCAGTCGACAGGGCCCTAGCTCTGGAAACACCATATATTTT. Translation gives CASSRQGPSSGNTIYF. The full variable domain, rest sourced from reference TRBV5-5 and TRBJ1-3, is DAGVTQSPTHLIKTRGQQVTLRCSPISGHKSVSWYQQVLGQGPQFIFQYYEKEERGRGNFPDRFSARQFPNYSSELNVNALLLGDSALYLCASSRQGPSSGNTIYFGEGSWLTVV.

The J gene is TRBJ2-5, the V gene TRBV10-1; 7 nucleotides match TRBD1. The germline V gene encodes CDR1 WNHNN and CDR2 SYGVQD (reference sequence). The CDR3 runs 15 residues. The V and J ends lost 6 bases and 0 bases, in that order; junction bases with no gene match: 7. The CDR3: CASSQWTGDQETQYF. The CDR3 region has the DNA TGCGCCAGCAGCCAGTGGACAGGCGACCAAGAGACCCAGTACTTC.

The V call is TRBV9, the J call TRBJ1-2; D unclear. The CDR3 is 14 amino acids. Trimming stripped 4 bases from V and 4 bases from J, with 14 bases between. From germline, CDR1 is SGDLS and CDR2 YYNGEE. The CDR3 protein is CASSSRTGVYGYTF. As DNA, the CDR3 is TGTGCCAGCAGCTCACGGACTGGGGTCTATGGCTACACCTTC. Based on the CDR3 plus reference TRBV9 and TRBJ1-2, the full variable domain is DSGVTQTPKHLITATGQRVTLRCSPRSGDLSVYWYQQSLDQGLQFLIQYYNGEERAKGNILERFSAQQFPDLHSELNLSSLELGDSALYFCASSSRTGVYGYTFGSGTRLTVV.

V is TRBV19 and J is TRBJ1-5; 9 nucleotides align to TRBD1. J was trimmed by 5 bases and V by 6 bases; bases with no gene match: 8. CDR1 and CDR2 (germline): LNHDA, SQIVND (reference sequence). This CDR3 region has 15 residues. The CDR3 sequence is CASRTVGQGYQPQHF. CDR3 bases: TGTGCCAGTAGAACCGTAGGACAGGGGTATCAGCCCCAGCATTTT.

This clone was picked up one time. This rearrangement joins TRBV27 to TRBJ2-1; 9 bases are a match to TRBD2. The germline CDR1 and CDR2 sequences are MNHEY and SMNVEV (reference sequence). This CDR3 has 14 amino acids. Trimming cost V 5 bases and J 2 bases; bases outside gene matches: 1. The CDR3 here is CASSGGRAYNEQFF. The CDR3 DNA is TGTGCCAGCAGTGGCGGGAGGGCCTACAATGAGCAGTTCTTC.

This chain uses TRBV7-6 with TRBJ1-3; 9 bases line up with TRBD1. CDR1 SGHVS and CDR2 FNYEAQ come from the germline V gene. The CDR3 is made up of 18 amino acids. Unmatched junction bases numbered 10, after V lost 1 base and J lost 3 bases. CDR3 sequence (DNA): TGTGCCAGCAGCTTAGGCCCCCGACAGGGGGGAAGTGGAAACACCATATATTTT. Residues: CASSLGPRQGGSGNTIYF.

This chain links TRBV7-8 with TRBJ2-7; the D gene is possibly TRBD1 (5 bases). V dropped 6 bases and J dropped 3 bases, with 18 bases sitting between them. Germline loops: CDR1 SGHVS, CDR2 FQNEAQ. The length of the CDR3 is 15 residues. CDR3 bases: TGTGCCAGCAGTCCCTTTGGGGCAGGGAACTACGAGCAGTACTTC. This translates into CASSPFGAGNYEQYF.

This chain joins TRBV28 and TRBJ1-4; maybe TRBD1 (5 bases). This CDR3 has 15 amino acids. Trimming removed 2 bases at V and 5 bases at J, with 12 bases between. Germline V gene sequence: CDR1 MDHEN, CDR2 SYDVKM. The CDR3 sequence is CASSLGGTGNEKLFF. The DNA for the CDR3 is TGTGCCAGCAGTTTAGGGGGGACTGGGAATGAAAAACTGTTTTTT.

V usage is TRBV28 and J usage is TRBJ1-1; 7 bases agree with TRBD1. Germline CDR1 reads MDHEN; CDR2 reads SYDVKM. CDR3 length: 17 amino acids. The J segment lost 4 bases and the V segment lost 5 bases, leaving 16 bases of the junction unmatched. For the CDR3, the DNA is TGTGCCAGCAGTCTCCGGGACAGCACGCGTAGGGGCACTGAAGCTTTCTTT. This encodes CASSLRDSTRRGTEAFF. The full variable domain, its missing parts supplied by reference TRBV28 and TRBJ1-1, is DVKVTQSSRYLVKRTGEKVFLECVQDMDHENMFWYRQDPGLGLRLIYFSYDVKMKEKGDIPEGYSVSREKKERFSLILESASTNQTSMYLCASSLRDSTRRGTEAFFGQGTRLTVV.

This chain uses TRBV5-4 with TRBJ2-3; possible D gene TRBD1, 5 bases. This CDR3 has 15 amino acids. Trimming cost V 0 bases and J 3 bases, with 11 bases left between them. Germline CDR1 is SGHNT and CDR2 is YYREEE (reference sequence). The CDR3 spells CASSLAGAGTDTQYF. CDR3 in DNA: TGTGCCAGCAGCTTGGCCGGAGCAGGGACAGATACGCAGTATTTT.

This clone has a handful of counts. This chain uses TRBV7-8 with TRBJ2-5; 10 positions agree with TRBD1. The V gene end was trimmed by 3 bases and the J gene end by 2 bases; junction bases not matched to a gene: 3. Germline assignment: CDR1 SGHVS and CDR2 FQNEAQ. The CDR3 consists of 15 residues. In nucleotides, the CDR3 is TGTGCCAGCAGCTTCTTGGACAGGGGGCAAGAGACCCAGTACTTC. Protein sequence: CASSFLDRGQETQYF.

This clone turned up a few times. J is TRBJ2-3 and V is TRBV18; D perhaps matches TRBD1 (6 bases). The CDR3 runs to 16 residues. Germline V CDR1 and CDR2: KGHSH, LQKENI. Trimming removed 4 bases from V and 1 base from J, with 15 bases in between. In DNA, the CDR3 is TGTGCCAGCTCACGACAGGACAGTCCGGGCACAGATACGCAGTATTTT. This gives the protein CASSRQDSPGTDTQYF. The whole variable domain, remainder taken from reference TRBV18 and TRBJ2-3, is NAGVMQNPRHLVRRRGQEARLRCSPMKGHSHVYWYRQLPEEGLKFMVYLQKENIIDESGMPKERFSAEFPKEGPSILRIQQVVRGDSAAYFCASSRQDSPGTDTQYFGPGTRLTVL.